This T cell receptor (beta chain) was identified during a study of T cell changes during pregnancy in multiple sclerosis. The protocol was immunoSEQ multiplex PCR, while the TCRdb copy is restricted to in-frame clones and leaves out a portion. The profile shows approximately 53,000 clones, 85% to 95% of them singletons. CDR3 size: 15 residues. The junction had 9 bases not matched to a gene; V was cut back by 4 bases and J by 7 bases. Germline assignment: CDR1 SNHLY and CDR2 FYNNEI. Sequenced here: CD4+ T cells from peripheral blood mononuclear cells, sampled in the second trimester of pregnancy. The chain has TRBV2 and TRBJ2-1, with 8 bases aligning to TRBD2. The sequence was obtained from a female donor with multiple sclerosis, enrolled in a pregnancy study. CDR3 amino acids: CASSAPGLGINEQFF. The CDR3 nucleotides read TGTGCCAGCAGTGCCCCGGGACTAGGGATTAATGAGCAGTTCTTC.